The 21 T cell receptor beta chains in this list originate from one sample, sequenced in a study of cytomegalovirus exposure and HLA in healthy donors. The PCR employed 60 Vbeta primers together with 13 Jbeta primers. TCRdb keeps only in-frame clones here, not all; method: immunoSEQ multiplex PCR. The repertoire includes around 170,000 clones, roughly 71% of them detected once, and approximately 1.4% sits in the top ten. Sample: PBMCs. These TCRs come from a girl aged 10 to 17 in good health and CMV-seronegative.

The V gene is TRBV6-5, the J gene TRBJ1-1; D is perhaps TRBD1 (6 bases). CDR3 size: 11 residues. The germline V gene has CDR1 MNHEY and CDR2 SVGAGI. Trimming took off 0 bases at V and 10 bases at J, with 6 bases between the two ends. Here the CDR3 DNA reads TGTGCCAGCAGTTACTCAGGGGGAGCTTTCTTT. This gives the protein CASSYSGGAFF.

The V gene is TRBV7-2, the J gene TRBJ2-7; no firm D call. There are 12 residues in the CDR3. CDR1 is SGHTA, CDR2 FQGNSA, per germline. Deletions cut 2 bases from V and 3 bases from J, with 5 bases between. The CDR3 bases are TGTGCCAGCAGCTTAATATTCTACGAGCAGTACTTC. Encoded protein: CASSLIFYEQYF.

V and J are TRBV18 and TRBJ2-7; 7 nucleotides align to TRBD1. After removal of 3 bases from V and 4 bases from J, the junction contained 12 bases not matched to a gene. The CDR3 has 16 residues. Germline V gene sequence: CDR1 KGHSH, CDR2 LQKENI. CDR3 in DNA: TGTGCCAGCTCACCCCTCGGGCAGGGGGAATTGTACGAGCAGTACTTC. Residues: CASSPLGQGELYEQYF.

The gene calls are TRBV19 and TRBJ2-3, with 9 bases lining up with TRBD2. The length of the CDR3 is 14 residues. J lost 4 bases, V lost 3 bases, and 2 bases had no gene match. The germline gives CDR1 LNHDA, CDR2 SQIVND (reference sequence). DNA of the CDR3: TGTGCCAGTAGTATGGGACTAGCTTCAGATACGCAGTATTTT. Encoded protein: CASSMGLASDTQYF.

The chain recombines TRBV11-1 with TRBJ2-1, with TRBD2 matching 9 bases. The J segment lost 10 bases and the V segment lost 5 bases, leaving 15 bases of the junction unmatched. CDR3 length equals 16 residues. Germline CDR1 and CDR2: SGHAT and FQDESV (reference sequence). The CDR3 region has the DNA TGTGCCAGCAGCCTCTCGGGGCGGGGGGGCCTTAGGGAGCAGTTCTTC. It translates to CASSLSGRGGLREQFF. The whole variable domain, remainder taken from reference TRBV11-1 and TRBJ2-1, is EAEVAQSPRYKITEKSQAVAFWCDPISGHATLYWYRQILGQGPELLVQFQDESVVDDSQLPKDRFSAERLKGVDSTLKIQPAELGDSAMYLCASSLSGRGGLREQFFGPGTRLTVL.

The sample holds one count of this clone. Other DNA sequences within the sample encode an identical CDR3. The genes are TRBV5-1 and TRBJ2-1; D is unclear. Deletions cut 0 bases from V and 4 bases from J, with 5 bases between. Germline V gene lookup returns CDR1 SGHRS and CDR2 YFSETQ. The CDR3 sequence is 13 residues long. The CDR3 region is CASSLDSYNEQFF. In DNA, the CDR3 is TGCGCCAGCAGCTTGGACTCTTACAATGAGCAGTTCTTC.

The chain has TRBV6-6 and TRBJ1-1; D gene uncertain. Germline CDR1 reads MNHNY; CDR2 reads SVGAGI (reference sequence). The CDR3 runs 14 residues. Trimming shortened V by 7 bases and J by 7 bases, and 19 bases separated the two germline ends. CDR3 sequence reads: CASTPVEEKFEAFF. For the CDR3, the DNA is TGTGCCAGCACCCCCGTCGAGGAGAAATTTGAAGCTTTCTTT.

Regarding this clone: Relative to the germline gene, one junction end is altered; a read error may explain this. The chain couples TRBV7-9 to TRBJ2-3; D is unresolved. CDR1 is SEHNR, CDR2 FQNEAQ, per germline (reference sequence). This CDR3 has 11 amino acids. The CDR3 DNA sequence: TGTGCAAGCACCCCAACAGATACGCAGTATTTT. Translation: CASTPTDTQYF.

J is TRBJ1-1 and V is TRBV5-6; tentative D call: TRBD1 (5 bases). Germline lookup yields CDR1 SGHDT and CDR2 YYEEEE. CDR3 length equals 18 residues. The V gene lost 4 bases and the J gene lost 6 bases, with 28 bases spanning the gap. This chain's CDR3 is CASSPWTGLRLGIPEAFF. CDR3 nucleotides: TGTGCCAGCAGCCCCTGGACGGGACTGCGGTTGGGGATCCCTGAAGCTTTCTTT.

The gene calls are TRBV4-2 and TRBJ2-1; the match to TRBD2 covers 9 bases. CDR3 size: 17 residues. Trimming took 0 bases from V and 5 from J; bases not matched to a gene: 8. Germline V lookup: CDR1 LGHNA, CDR2 YNFKEQ. The CDR3 spells CASSQEGGSGGNNEQFF. The CDR3 DNA reads as TGTGCCAGCAGCCAAGAGGGGGGTAGCGGGGGAAACAATGAGCAGTTCTTC.

This clone was seen only once. V usage is TRBV13 and J usage is TRBJ1-2; D is ambiguous. CDR1 and CDR2 (germline): PRHDT, FYEKMQ (reference sequence). This CDR3 has 15 amino acids. V lost 5 bases to trimming and J lost 8 bases, with 21 bases between them. CDR3 in amino acids: CASSPRGLRVEGYTF. The CDR3 DNA reads TGTGCCAGCAGCCCCCGAGGCCTGCGGGTTGAAGGCTACACCTTC.

In regard to this clone: An end of the junction does not agree with germline; a read error may underlie this. This chain uses TRBV10-3 with TRBJ1-2; possibly TRBD1 for D (5 bases). Germline CDR1 is ENHRY and CDR2 is SYGVKD. The CDR3 is made up of 13 amino acids. CDR3 loop: CALRADLNYGYTF. CDR3 sequence (DNA): TGTGCCCTCAGGGCAGATCTTAACTATGGCTACACCTTC.

The gene calls are TRBV27 and TRBJ1-2; no reliable D call. The CDR3 is 13 amino acids. Trimming removed 5 bases at V and 1 base at J, with 8 bases between. Germline values: CDR1 MNHEY, CDR2 SMNVEV (reference sequence). The CDR3 DNA reads TGTGCCAGCAGTCCCACTCTTAACTATGGCTACACCTTC. Residues: CASSPTLNYGYTF.

The rearrangement joins TRBV18 to TRBJ1-5, with D uncertain. V was clipped by 6 bases and J by 0 bases, with 12 bases between them. Germline assignment: CDR1 KGHSH and CDR2 LQKENI. The CDR3 is 15 residues long. CDR3 DNA sequence: TGTGCCAGCTCGCTAACAGAACATAGCAATCAGCCCCAGCATTTT. Protein: CASSLTEHSNQPQHF.

The chain couples TRBV19 to TRBJ1-2; 8 bases line up with TRBD1. The V gene end was trimmed by 5 bases and the J gene end by 4 bases; junction bases not matched to a gene: 9. Per germline, CDR1 LNHDA and CDR2 SQIVND (reference sequence). The CDR3 sequence is 15 residues long. In DNA form, the CDR3 reads TGTGCCAGTAGTCCGCAAAGGACAGGGCCCTATGGCTACACCTTC. Its translation is CASSPQRTGPYGYTF. Based on the CDR3 plus reference TRBV19 and TRBJ1-2, the full variable domain is DGGITQSPKYLFRKEGQNVTLSCEQNLNHDAMYWYRQDPGQGLRLIYYSQIVNDFQKGDIAEGYSVSREKKESFPLTVTSAQKNPTAFYLCASSPQRTGPYGYTFGSGTRLTVV.

The chain employs TRBV6-5 and TRBJ2-7; the D gene is possibly TRBD2 (7 bases). The CDR3 has 15 residues. Germline CDR1 reads MNHEY; CDR2 reads SVGAGI. The V gene lost 2 bases and the J gene lost 1 base, with 12 bases spanning the gap. In nucleotides, the CDR3 is TGTGCCAGCAGTTACGGGAGGGGGGGGTCCTACGAGCAGTACTTC. Translated: CASSYGRGGSYEQYF.

The V and J genes are TRBV6-5 and TRBJ2-2; 8 nucleotides agree with TRBD1. Germline lookup yields CDR1 MNHEY and CDR2 SVGAGI. This CDR3 comprises 14 residues. Trimming cost V 5 bases and J 4 bases; bases outside gene matches: 3. CDR3 DNA sequence: TGTGCCAGCAGTCAGGGGGCCGGCACCGGGGAGCTGTTTTTT. Residues: CASSQGAGTGELFF.

Comment on this clone: A read error may account for a junction end that differs from germline. The J gene is TRBJ1-1, the V gene TRBV10-3, with D tentatively TRBD1 (5 bases). CDR1 is ENHRY, CDR2 SYGVKD, per germline. The CDR3 runs to 14 residues. CDR3 sequence reads: CATSETGRSTEAFF. The CDR3 DNA is TGTGCCACCAGTGAAACAGGTAGAAGCACTGAAGCTTTCTTT.

DNA for the CDR3: TGTGCCAGCAGTTTAAACGGTCCCGCAACTAATGAAAAACTGTTTTTT. As protein: CASSLNGPATNEKLFF. The rearrangement joins TRBV28 to TRBJ1-4; D ambiguous. The germline V and J ends were trimmed by 2 bases and 0 bases, with 10 bases remaining between them. The germline gives CDR1 MDHEN, CDR2 SYDVKM. This CDR3 has 16 amino acids.

The V and J genes are TRBV14 and TRBJ2-7; perhaps TRBD2 as D (5 bases). Trimming cost V 4 bases and J 4 bases, with 14 bases left between them. The germline CDR1 and CDR2 sequences are SGHDN and FVKESK. CDR3 length: 14 residues. CDR3 nucleotide sequence: TGTGCCAGCAGCCCGATTAGCCAGCGGTACGAGCAGTACTTC. Translation: CASSPISQRYEQYF.

This rearrangement joins TRBV19 to TRBJ1-2; 7 nucleotides agree with TRBD1. CDR3 length: 13 residues. Trimming removed 7 bases from V and 4 bases from J; junction bases left unmatched: 6. Germline loops: CDR1 LNHDA, CDR2 SQIVND (reference sequence). The CDR3 sequence: CASTQGVSYGYTF. The CDR3 coding sequence is TGTGCCAGTACGCAGGGGGTGAGCTATGGCTACACCTTC.